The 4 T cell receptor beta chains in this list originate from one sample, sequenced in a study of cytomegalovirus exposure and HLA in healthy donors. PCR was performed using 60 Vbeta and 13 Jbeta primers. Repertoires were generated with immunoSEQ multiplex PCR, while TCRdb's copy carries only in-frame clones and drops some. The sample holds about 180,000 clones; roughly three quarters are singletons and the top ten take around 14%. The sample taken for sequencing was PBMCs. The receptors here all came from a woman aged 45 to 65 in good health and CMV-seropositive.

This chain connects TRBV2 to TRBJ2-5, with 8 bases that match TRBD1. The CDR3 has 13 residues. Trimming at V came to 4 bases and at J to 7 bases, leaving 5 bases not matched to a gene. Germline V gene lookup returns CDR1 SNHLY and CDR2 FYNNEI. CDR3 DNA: TGTGCCAGCAGTGTGGGACAGGCCGGGACCCAGTACTTC. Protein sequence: CASSVGQAGTQYF.

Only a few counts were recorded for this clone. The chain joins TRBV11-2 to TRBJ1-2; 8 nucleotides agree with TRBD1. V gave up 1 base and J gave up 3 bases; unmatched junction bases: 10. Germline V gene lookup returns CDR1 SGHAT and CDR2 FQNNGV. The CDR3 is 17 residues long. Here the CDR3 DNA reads TGTGCCAGCAGCTTAGGGCACCAGACAGGGGCTTACTATGGCTACACCTTC. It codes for CASSLGHQTGAYYGYTF.

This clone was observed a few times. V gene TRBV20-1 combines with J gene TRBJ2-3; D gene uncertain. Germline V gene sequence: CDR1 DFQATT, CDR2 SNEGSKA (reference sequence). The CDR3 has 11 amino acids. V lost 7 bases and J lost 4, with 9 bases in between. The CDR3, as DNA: TGCAGTGGCCAAGTAGCAGATACGCAGTATTTT. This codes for CSGQVADTQYF.

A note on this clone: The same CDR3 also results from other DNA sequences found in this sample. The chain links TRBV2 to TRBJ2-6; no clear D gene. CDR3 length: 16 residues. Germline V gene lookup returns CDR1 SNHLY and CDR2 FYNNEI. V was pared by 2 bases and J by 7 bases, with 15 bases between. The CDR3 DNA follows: TGTGCCAGCAGTGAACTGGGTAGCAGCAACGCCAACGTCCTGACTTTC. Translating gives CASSELGSSNANVLTF.